The 2 T cell receptor beta chains presented below share a single source sample, sequenced in a study of shared clonotypes between healthy human individuals. Naive CD8 cells lacked CD45RO and underwent positive selection for CCR7, leaving out terminally differentiated effector memory CD45RA+ cells. Clones were read by immunoSEQ multiplex PCR, and TCRdb kept only the in-frame ones, dropping some. This sample carries over 2 million clones, just under 95% of them seen once, and the ten largest clones take roughly 1%. Sequencing was carried out using naive CD8+ T cells sorted from blood. Every receptor here comes from a man younger than 30 in good health.

The V call is TRBV5-6, the J call TRBJ2-7, with 7 bases aligning to TRBD1. Per the germline V gene, CDR1 is SGHDT and CDR2 is YYEEEE. CDR3 length: 16 amino acids. J gave up 0 bases and V 3 bases, and 9 bases lay outside the gene matches. CDR3 region: CASSSGPGQPSYEQYF. CDR3 sequence (DNA): TGTGCCAGCAGCTCCGGACCGGGACAGCCCTCCTACGAGCAGTACTTC.

This clone appeared once. The chain joins TRBV28 to TRBJ1-3; D call uncertain. Deletions cut 3 bases from V and 1 base from J, with 7 bases between. The CDR3 is 14 amino acids. The germline CDR1 and CDR2 sequences are MDHEN and SYDVKM. CDR3 protein: CASSLNWSGNTIYF. The CDR3 DNA reads TGTGCCAGCAGTTTGAATTGGTCTGGAAACACCATATATTTT.